What follows is one T cell receptor (beta chain) and its context. Its antigen is as yet unknown. The sample belongs to a study of cytomegalovirus exposure and HLA in healthy donors. Study at large: HLA-typed donors were the source of roughly 85 million unique TCRs held in an early data release. Study-level points and caveats: Per a later analysis, 18,000 or so TCR beta sequences showed association with HLA alleles at 0.05 false discovery rate. Likely technical artifact: a cluster of highly shared sequence variants.

The PCR had 60 Vbeta and 13 Jbeta primers. TCRdb's copy holds only in-frame clones and misses some; the assay was immunoSEQ multiplex PCR. The table records 40,000 to 55,000 clones, roughly 76% of them present only once. This CDR3 comprises 14 residues. Germline loops: CDR1 SGHRS, CDR2 YFSETQ. The V and J ends lost 0 bases and 7 bases, in that order; junction bases with no gene match: 5. This receptor was obtained from a man under 40 in good health and CMV-seronegative. The source material was PBMCs. This chain uses TRBV5-1 with TRBJ1-1; TRBD1 aligns across 8 bases. In nucleotides, the CDR3 is TGCGCCAGCAGCTTGGGTACAGGGGGTAATGAAGCTTTCTTT. Translated: CASSLGTGGNEAFF.